These 5 T cell receptor beta chains were all obtained from the same sample, sequenced in a study of tumor-infiltrating lymphocytes in localized non-small cell lung cancer. Clones were sequenced by immunoSEQ multiplex PCR, and TCRdb holds only the in-frame ones, with some missing. The sample lists roughly 13,000 clones; around 70% were seen once. The sample was uninvolved lung tissue not adjacent to the tumor. The source is a human donor with non-small cell lung cancer.

The genes are TRBV5-4 and TRBJ2-5; 10 bases agree with TRBD1. Germline V gene data show CDR1 as SGHNT and CDR2 as YYREEE (reference sequence). The CDR3 loop spans 14 amino acids. The junction had 1 base not matched to a gene; V was cut back by 3 bases and J by 2 bases. This CDR3 is CASSWDRGQETQYF. CDR3 nucleotide sequence: TGTGCCAGCAGCTGGGACAGGGGTCAAGAGACCCAGTACTTC.

The chain recombines TRBV2 with TRBJ2-6; D is perhaps TRBD2 (5 bases). This CDR3 region has 16 residues. The germline CDR1 and CDR2 sequences are SNHLY and FYNNEI. V shed 8 bases and J shed 2 bases, with 16 bases lying between them. The CDR3 reads CASSKTAGAGANVLTF. As DNA, the CDR3 is TGTGCCAGCTCAAAGACGGCCGGGGCTGGGGCCAACGTCCTGACTTTC.

The rearrangement uses TRBV19 and TRBJ2-7, with D perhaps given as TRBD1 or TRBD2 (7 bases each). Deletions cut 9 bases from V and 3 bases from J, with 18 bases between. The CDR3 consists of 14 residues. Per germline, CDR1 LNHDA and CDR2 SQIVND (reference sequence). DNA for the CDR3: TGTGCCAGGGTAGGGACAGCGGGGAGCTACGAGCAGTACTTC. The encoded protein is CARVGTAGSYEQYF. Together with reference TRBV19 and TRBJ2-7, the CDR3 gives the full variable domain: DGGITQSPKYLFRKEGQNVTLSCEQNLNHDAMYWYRQDPGQGLRLIYYSQIVNDFQKGDIAEGYSVSREKKESFPLTVTSAQKNPTAFYLCARVGTAGSYEQYFGPGTRLTVT.

This clone was seen only a few times. The CDR3 loop reads CASKRDYNEQFF. CDR3 bases: TGTGCCAGTAAGCGGGACTACAATGAGCAGTTCTTC. This rearrangement joins TRBV6-6 to TRBJ2-1, with TRBD2 matching 7 bases. Germline CDR1 and CDR2: MNHNY and SVGAGI (reference sequence). Losses at the gene ends were 9 bases for V and 3 bases for J; bases not matched to a gene: 2. The CDR3 has 12 amino acids.

The chain is built from TRBV5-1 and TRBJ2-7; 7 bases align to TRBD1. The CDR3 spans 16 residues. CDR1 is SGHRS and CDR2 is YFSETQ in the germline V gene. Trimming cost V 0 bases and J 3 bases; bases outside gene matches: 9. CDR3 sequence reads: CASSLAGQDPYYEQYF. In DNA, the CDR3 is TGCGCCAGCAGCTTGGCTGGACAGGACCCCTACTACGAGCAGTACTTC.